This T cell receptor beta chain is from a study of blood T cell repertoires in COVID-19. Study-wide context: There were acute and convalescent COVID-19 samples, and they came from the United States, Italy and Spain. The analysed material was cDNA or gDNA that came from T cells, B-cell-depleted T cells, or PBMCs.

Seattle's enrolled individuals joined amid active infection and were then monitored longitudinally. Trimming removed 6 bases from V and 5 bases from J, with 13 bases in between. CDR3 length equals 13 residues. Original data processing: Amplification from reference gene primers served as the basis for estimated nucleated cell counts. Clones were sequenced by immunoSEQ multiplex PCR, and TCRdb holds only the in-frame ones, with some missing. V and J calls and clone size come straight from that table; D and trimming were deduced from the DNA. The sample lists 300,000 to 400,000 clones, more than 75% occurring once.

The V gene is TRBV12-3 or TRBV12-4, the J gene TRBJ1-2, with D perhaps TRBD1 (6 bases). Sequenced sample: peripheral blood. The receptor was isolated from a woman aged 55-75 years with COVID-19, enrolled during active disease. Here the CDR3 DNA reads TGTGCCAGCAGCTCGGGACAAGGTTATGGCTACACCTTC. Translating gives CASSSGQGYGYTF.